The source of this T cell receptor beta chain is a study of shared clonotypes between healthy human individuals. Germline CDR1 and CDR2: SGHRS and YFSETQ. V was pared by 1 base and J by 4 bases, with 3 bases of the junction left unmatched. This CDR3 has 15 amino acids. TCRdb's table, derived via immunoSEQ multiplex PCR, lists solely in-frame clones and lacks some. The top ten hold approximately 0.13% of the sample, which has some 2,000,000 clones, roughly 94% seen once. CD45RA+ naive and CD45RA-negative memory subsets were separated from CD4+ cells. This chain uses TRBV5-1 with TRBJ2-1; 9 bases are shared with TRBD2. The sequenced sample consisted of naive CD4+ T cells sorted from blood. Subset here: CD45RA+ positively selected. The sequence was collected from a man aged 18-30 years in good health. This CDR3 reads CASSLRTSVYNEQFF. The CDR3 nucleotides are TGCGCCAGCAGCTTGCGGACTAGCGTTTACAATGAGCAGTTCTTC.